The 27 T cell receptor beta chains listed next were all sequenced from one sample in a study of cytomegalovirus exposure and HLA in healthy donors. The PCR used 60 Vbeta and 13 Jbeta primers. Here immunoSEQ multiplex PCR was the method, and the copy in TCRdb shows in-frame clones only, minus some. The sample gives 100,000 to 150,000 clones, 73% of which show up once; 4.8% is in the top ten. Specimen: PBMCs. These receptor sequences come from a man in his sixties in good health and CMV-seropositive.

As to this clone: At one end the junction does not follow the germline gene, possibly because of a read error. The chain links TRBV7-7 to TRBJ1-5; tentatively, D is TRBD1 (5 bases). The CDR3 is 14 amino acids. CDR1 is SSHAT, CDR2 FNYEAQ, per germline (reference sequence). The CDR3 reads CASSPDRNNQPQHF. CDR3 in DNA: TGTGCTAGCAGCCCCGACAGAAACAATCAGCCCCAGCATTTT.

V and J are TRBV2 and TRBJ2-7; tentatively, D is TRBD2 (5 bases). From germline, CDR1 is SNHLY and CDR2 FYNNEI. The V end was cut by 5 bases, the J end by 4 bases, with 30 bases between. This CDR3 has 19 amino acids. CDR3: CASSHAATRMVGVSYEQYF. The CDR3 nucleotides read TGTGCCAGCAGTCATGCTGCCACTAGAATGGTTGGTGTTTCGTACGAGCAGTACTTC.

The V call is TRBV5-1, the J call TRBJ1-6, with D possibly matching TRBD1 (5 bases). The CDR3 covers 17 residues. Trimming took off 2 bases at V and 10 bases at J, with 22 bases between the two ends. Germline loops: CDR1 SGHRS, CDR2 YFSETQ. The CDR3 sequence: CASSLNLDTRQDSPLHF. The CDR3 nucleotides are TGCGCCAGCAGCTTAAATTTGGACACCCGGCAGGACTCACCCCTCCACTTT.

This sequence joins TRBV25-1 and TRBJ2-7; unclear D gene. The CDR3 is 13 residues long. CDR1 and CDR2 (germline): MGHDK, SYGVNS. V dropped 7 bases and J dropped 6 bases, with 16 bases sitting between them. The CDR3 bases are TGTGCCAGCATCCCCCCGTTTCTTAGCGAGCAGTACTTC. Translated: CASIPPFLSEQYF.

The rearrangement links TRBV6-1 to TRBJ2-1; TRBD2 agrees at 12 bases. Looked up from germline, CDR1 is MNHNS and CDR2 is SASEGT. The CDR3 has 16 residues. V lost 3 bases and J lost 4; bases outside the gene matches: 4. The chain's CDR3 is CASSDLGLAGYNEQFF. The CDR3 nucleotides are TGTGCCAGCAGTGACCTTGGACTAGCGGGGTACAATGAGCAGTTCTTC.

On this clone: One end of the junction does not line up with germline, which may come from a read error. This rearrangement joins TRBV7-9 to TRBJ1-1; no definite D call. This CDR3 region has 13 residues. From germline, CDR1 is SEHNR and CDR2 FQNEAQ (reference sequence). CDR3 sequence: CSSSLAGNTEAFF. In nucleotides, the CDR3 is TGTTCCAGCAGCCTTGCAGGGAACACTGAAGCTTTCTTT.

The CDR3 spells CATCMTLNQPQHF. As DNA, the CDR3 is TGTGCCACCTGTATGACACTCAATCAGCCCCAGCATTTT. The chain carries TRBV28 and TRBJ1-5; D unresolved. V was clipped by 10 bases and J by 3 bases, with 13 bases between them. The CDR3 is made up of 13 amino acids. Looked up from germline, CDR1 is MDHEN and CDR2 is SYDVKM. The entire variable domain, with the rest obtained from reference TRBV28 and TRBJ1-5, is as follows: DVKVTQSSRYLVKRTGEKVFLECVQDMDHENMFWYRQDPGLGLRLIYFSYDVKMKEKGDIPEGYSVSREKKERFSLILESASTNQTSMYLCATCMTLNQPQHFGDGTRLSIL.

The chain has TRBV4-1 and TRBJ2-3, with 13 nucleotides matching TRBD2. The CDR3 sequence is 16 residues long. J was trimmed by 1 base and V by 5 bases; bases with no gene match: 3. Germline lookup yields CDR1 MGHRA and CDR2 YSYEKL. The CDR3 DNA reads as TGCGCCAGCAGCGTCACTAGCGGGGGGGGCACAGATACGCAGTATTTT. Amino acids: CASSVTSGGGTDTQYF.

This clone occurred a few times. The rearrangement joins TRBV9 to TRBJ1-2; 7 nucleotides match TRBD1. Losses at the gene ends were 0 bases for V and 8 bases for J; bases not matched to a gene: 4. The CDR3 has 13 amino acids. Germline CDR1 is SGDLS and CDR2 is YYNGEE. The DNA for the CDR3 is TGTGCCAGCAGCGTAGAGGGGGCTGGAGGCTACACCTTC. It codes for CASSVEGAGGYTF.

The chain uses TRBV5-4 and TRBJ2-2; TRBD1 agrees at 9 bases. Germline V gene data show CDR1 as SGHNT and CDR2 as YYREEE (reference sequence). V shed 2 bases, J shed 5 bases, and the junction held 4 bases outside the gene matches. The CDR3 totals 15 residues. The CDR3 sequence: CASSFGTGITGELFF. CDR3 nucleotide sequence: TGTGCCAGCAGCTTTGGGACAGGGATAACCGGGGAGCTGTTTTTT.

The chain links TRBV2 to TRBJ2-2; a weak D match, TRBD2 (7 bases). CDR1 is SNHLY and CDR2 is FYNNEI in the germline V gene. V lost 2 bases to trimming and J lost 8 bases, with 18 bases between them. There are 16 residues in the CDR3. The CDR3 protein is CASSEWLGGAAGELFF. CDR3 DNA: TGTGCCAGCAGTGAATGGTTGGGGGGGGCCGCGGGGGAGCTGTTTTTT.

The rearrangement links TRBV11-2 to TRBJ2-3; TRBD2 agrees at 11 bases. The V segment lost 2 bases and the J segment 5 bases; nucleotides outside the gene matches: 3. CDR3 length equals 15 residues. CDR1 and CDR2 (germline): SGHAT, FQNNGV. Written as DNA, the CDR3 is TGTGCCAGCAGCTTAATAGCGGGGGGGCGAGATACGCAGTATTTT. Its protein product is CASSLIAGGRDTQYF.

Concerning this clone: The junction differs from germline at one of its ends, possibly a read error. The CDR3 reads CASSAALAGAGANVLTF. The CDR3 bases are TGTGCTAGCAGCGCCGCCCTAGCGGGGGCTGGGGCCAACGTCCTGACTTTC. The rearrangement joins TRBV7-7 to TRBJ2-6; 10 bases are a match to TRBD2. This CDR3 is built from 17 residues. CDR1 and CDR2 (germline): SSHAT, FNYEAQ (reference sequence).

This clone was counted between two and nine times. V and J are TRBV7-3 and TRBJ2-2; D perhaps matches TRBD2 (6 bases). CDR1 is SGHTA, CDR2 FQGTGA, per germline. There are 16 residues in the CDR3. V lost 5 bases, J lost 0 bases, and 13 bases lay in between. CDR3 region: CASSAVGGANTGELFF. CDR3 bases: TGTGCCAGCAGCGCCGTTGGCGGGGCGAACACCGGGGAGCTGTTTTTT.

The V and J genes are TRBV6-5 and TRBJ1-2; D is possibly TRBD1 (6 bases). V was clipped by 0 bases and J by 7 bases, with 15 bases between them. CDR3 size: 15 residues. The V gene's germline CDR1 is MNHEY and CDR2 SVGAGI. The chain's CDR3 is CASSYSIPTGTGYTF. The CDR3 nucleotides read TGTGCCAGCAGTTACTCGATCCCTACAGGGACTGGCTACACCTTC.

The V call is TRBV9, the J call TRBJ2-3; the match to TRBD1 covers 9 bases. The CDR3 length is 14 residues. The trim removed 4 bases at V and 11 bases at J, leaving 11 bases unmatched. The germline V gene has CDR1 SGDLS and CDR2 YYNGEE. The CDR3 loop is CASSTGGGGQGQYF. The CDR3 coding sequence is TGTGCCAGCAGCACCGGAGGGGGGGGACAGGGGCAGTATTTT.

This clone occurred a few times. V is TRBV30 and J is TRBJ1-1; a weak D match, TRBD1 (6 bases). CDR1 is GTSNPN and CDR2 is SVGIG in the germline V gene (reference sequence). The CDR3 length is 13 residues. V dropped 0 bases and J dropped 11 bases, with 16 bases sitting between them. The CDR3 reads CAWSVLGGHGAFF. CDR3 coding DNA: TGTGCCTGGAGTGTACTAGGGGGACACGGGGCTTTCTTT.

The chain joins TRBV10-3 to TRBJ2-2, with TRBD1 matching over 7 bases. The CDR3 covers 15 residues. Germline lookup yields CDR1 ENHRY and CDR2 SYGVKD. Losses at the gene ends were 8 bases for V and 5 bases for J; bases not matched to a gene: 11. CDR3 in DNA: TGTGCCATCCTGGGAACAGGGGCTGGAACCGGGGAGCTGTTTTTT. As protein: CAILGTGAGTGELFF.

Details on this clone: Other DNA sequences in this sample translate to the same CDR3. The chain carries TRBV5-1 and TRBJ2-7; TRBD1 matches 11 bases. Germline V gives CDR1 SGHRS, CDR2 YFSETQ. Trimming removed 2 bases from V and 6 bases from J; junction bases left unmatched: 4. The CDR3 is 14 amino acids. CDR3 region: CASSFGQGAGEQYF. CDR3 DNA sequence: TGCGCCAGCAGCTTCGGACAGGGGGCGGGCGAGCAGTACTTC.

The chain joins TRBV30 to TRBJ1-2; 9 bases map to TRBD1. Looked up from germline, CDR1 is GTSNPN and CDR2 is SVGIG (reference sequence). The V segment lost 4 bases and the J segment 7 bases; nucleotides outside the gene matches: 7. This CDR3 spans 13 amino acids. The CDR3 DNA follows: TGTGCCTGGACGCTTCGGACAGGGGCTGGCTACACCTTC. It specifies CAWTLRTGAGYTF.

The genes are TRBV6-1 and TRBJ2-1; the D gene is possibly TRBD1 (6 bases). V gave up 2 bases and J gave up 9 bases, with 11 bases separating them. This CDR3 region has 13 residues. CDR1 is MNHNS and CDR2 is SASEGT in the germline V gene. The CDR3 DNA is TGTGCCAGCAGTGAACAGGGGAGCGGTGAGCAGTTCTTC. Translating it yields CASSEQGSGEQFF.

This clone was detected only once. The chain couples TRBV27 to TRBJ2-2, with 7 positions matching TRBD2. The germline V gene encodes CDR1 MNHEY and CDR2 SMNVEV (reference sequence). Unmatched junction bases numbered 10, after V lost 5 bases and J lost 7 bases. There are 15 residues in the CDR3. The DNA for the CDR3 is TGTGCCAGCAGTCCATGGGGGGGGAGGGACGGGGAGCTGTTTTTT. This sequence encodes CASSPWGGRDGELFF.

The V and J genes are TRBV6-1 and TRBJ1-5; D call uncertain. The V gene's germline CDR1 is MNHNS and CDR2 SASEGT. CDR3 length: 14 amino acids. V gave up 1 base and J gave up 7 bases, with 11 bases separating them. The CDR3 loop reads CASSEGGLVQPQHF. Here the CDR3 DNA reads TGTGCCAGCAGTGAAGGAGGGTTGGTCCAGCCCCAGCATTTT.

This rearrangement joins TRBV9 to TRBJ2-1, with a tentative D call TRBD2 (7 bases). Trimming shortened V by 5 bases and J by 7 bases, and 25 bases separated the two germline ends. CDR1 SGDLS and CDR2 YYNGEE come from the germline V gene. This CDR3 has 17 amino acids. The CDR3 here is CASSTPSEGGIGNEQFF. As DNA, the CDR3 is TGTGCCAGCAGTACCCCTAGTGAGGGGGGGATAGGGAATGAGCAGTTCTTC.

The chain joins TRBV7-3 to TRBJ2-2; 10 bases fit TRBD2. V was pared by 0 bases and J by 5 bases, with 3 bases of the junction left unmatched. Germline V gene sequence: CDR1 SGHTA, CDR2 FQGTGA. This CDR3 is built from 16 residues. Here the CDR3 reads CASSLTASGGTGELFF. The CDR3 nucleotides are TGTGCCAGCAGCTTAACTGCTAGCGGGGGTACCGGGGAGCTGTTTTTT.

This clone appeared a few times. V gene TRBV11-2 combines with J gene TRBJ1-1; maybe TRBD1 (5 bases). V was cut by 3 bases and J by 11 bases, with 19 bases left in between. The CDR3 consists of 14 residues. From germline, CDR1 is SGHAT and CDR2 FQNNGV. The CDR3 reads CASSFGWRGVGAFF. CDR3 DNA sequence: TGTGCCAGCAGCTTCGGTTGGAGGGGTGTGGGCGCTTTCTTT.

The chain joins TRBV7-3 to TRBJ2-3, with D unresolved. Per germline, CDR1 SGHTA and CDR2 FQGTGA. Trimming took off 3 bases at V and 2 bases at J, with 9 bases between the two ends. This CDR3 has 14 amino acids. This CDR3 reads CASSFDSYTDTQYF. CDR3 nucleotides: TGTGCCAGCAGCTTCGACTCCTACACAGATACGCAGTATTTT.